Shown below are 22 T cell receptor beta chains from a single sample sequenced in a study of T-cell memory formation after mild COVID-19 (dated by TCRdb to the early 2020s). The method was 5' RACE. This sample was sequenced with an Illumina NovaSeq 6000. TCRdb ran its own pipeline on the public reads, namely fastp trimming at Q25 and MiXCR clone calling, and kept in-frame beta chains. Identical CDR3 protein sequences are pooled into one entry, listed with their most common genes and DNA. The sample has about 250,000 distinct CDR3 sequences on record, 15% of them singletons. Over 2% of the sample is taken by the ten largest. Sequencing was performed on PBMCs or a T cell subset sorted from them (not recorded which). The receptors were gathered from an adult woman who had mild COVID-19 (a few samples of this study predate the infection). The sample titles of this study are shuffled in the database, so cell type and time point are left out; the donor was told from shared clones.

As DNA, the CDR3 is TGTGCCAGCAGCTTATCGGGCGGTAGGCCCACAGATACGCAGTATTTT. Its translation: CASSLSGGRPTDTQYF. The V and J genes are TRBV7-6 and TRBJ2-3; D unclear. CDR3 size: 16 residues. Germline V lookup: CDR1 SGHVS, CDR2 FNYEAQ. V lost 2 bases and J 2 bases, leaving 14 bases between the germline ends.

The chain joins TRBV24-1 to TRBJ2-1, with TRBD2 as a possible D gene (6 bases). Germline CDR1 reads KGHDR; CDR2 reads SFDVKD. Between the trimmed V and J ends, which lost 3 bases and 6 bases, there was a span of 11 bases. This CDR3 is built from 14 residues. CDR3 DNA: TGTGCCACCAGTGATCTAATGACTAGCAATGAGCAGTTCTTC. Translating gives CATSDLMTSNEQFF.

V is TRBV7-3 and J is TRBJ1-2; the D gene is possibly TRBD1 (6 bases). The CDR3 extends over 15 amino acids. V shed 2 bases and J shed 6 bases, with 16 bases lying between them. Germline V CDR1 and CDR2: SGHTA, FQGTGA. The CDR3 DNA sequence: TGTGCCAGCAGCTTAGCCGGACAGCCCTCGGATGGCTACACCTTC. This encodes CASSLAGQPSDGYTF.

The chain uses TRBV6-6 and TRBJ1-2; 8 bases are a match to TRBD1. The junction had 9 bases not matched to a gene; V was cut back by 7 bases and J by 2 bases. This CDR3 region has 15 residues. Germline V CDR1 and CDR2: MNHNY, SVGAGI (reference sequence). The CDR3 spells CASKGTGESNYGYTF. The CDR3 DNA is TGTGCCAGCAAGGGGACAGGAGAGTCAAACTATGGCTACACCTTC.

There are many counts of this clonotype. The CDR3 sequence is CASSLLYEQYF. The CDR3 bases are TGTGCCAGCAGCCTCCTGTACGAGCAGTACTTC. The chain joins TRBV11-2 to TRBJ2-7; unclear D gene. The CDR3 is made up of 11 amino acids. CDR1 and CDR2 (germline): SGHAT, FQNNGV. Deletions cut 5 bases from V and 4 bases from J, with 6 bases between. Drawing the rest from reference TRBV11-2 and TRBJ2-7, the complete variable domain is EAGVAQSPRYKIIEKRQSVAFWCNPISGHATLYWYQQILGQGPKLLIQFQNNGVVDDSQLPKDRFSAERLKGVDSTLKIQPAKLEDSAVYLCASSLLYEQYFGPGTRLTVT.

The genes are TRBV2 and TRBJ2-1; 7 bases map to TRBD2. Germline V gene sequence: CDR1 SNHLY, CDR2 FYNNEI. The CDR3 is 14 amino acids. V lost 7 bases and J lost 4; bases outside the gene matches: 7. CDR3 sequence (DNA): TGTGCCAGCATGCGGGAGATGGGGTACAATGAGCAGTTCTTC. This encodes CASMREMGYNEQFF. Combining the CDR3 with reference TRBV2 and TRBJ2-1 gives the whole variable domain EPEVTQTPSHQVTQMGQEVILRCVPISNHLYFYWYRQILGQKVEFLVSFYNNEISEKSEIFDDQFSVERPDGSNFTLKIRSTKLEDSAMYFCASMREMGYNEQFFGPGTRLTVL.

The sample holds a few counts of this clonotype. The CDR3 here is CASSLVTSGRNEQFF. CDR3 DNA sequence: TGTGCCAGCAGCTTAGTCACTAGCGGGAGGAATGAGCAGTTCTTC. The chain links TRBV5-5 to TRBJ2-1, with 12 positions matching TRBD2. This CDR3 spans 15 amino acids. The V gene's germline CDR1 is SGHKS and CDR2 YYEKEE (reference sequence). With V trimmed by 2 bases and J by 7 bases, 4 bases remained unmatched.

The chain employs TRBV7-3 and TRBJ2-3; 7 bases align to TRBD1. The germline CDR1 and CDR2 sequences are SGHTA and FQGTGA. The CDR3 spans 16 residues. Losses at the gene ends were 5 bases for V and 0 bases for J; bases not matched to a gene: 8. The CDR3 coding sequence is TGTGCCAGCAGCCCCCGACAGGGCTTAAGCACAGATACGCAGTATTTT. Its translation: CASSPRQGLSTDTQYF.

This clonotype turned up a few times. V is TRBV6-5 and J is TRBJ1-6, with a tentative D call TRBD1 (5 bases). CDR3 size: 12 residues. CDR1 is MNHEY and CDR2 is SVGAGI in the germline V gene. Trimming pared 8 bases from V and 9 bases from J, leaving 11 bases between. This CDR3 reads CASSGNASPLHF. CDR3 in DNA: TGTGCCAGCTCAGGGAATGCTTCACCCCTCCACTTT.

There are a few counts of this clonotype. This sequence joins TRBV20-1 and TRBJ2-1, with 11 bases lining up with TRBD2. The CDR3 is 15 amino acids. Trimming took 2 bases from V and 6 from J; bases not matched to a gene: 6. Germline CDR1 is DFQATT and CDR2 is SNEGSKA (reference sequence). The CDR3 sequence: CSARWGTSGGNEQFF. Written as DNA, the CDR3 is TGCAGTGCTAGATGGGGGACTAGCGGCGGCAATGAGCAGTTCTTC.

The chain couples TRBV12-3 or TRBV12-4 to TRBJ1-2, with TRBD1 as a possible D gene (5 bases). This CDR3 region has 17 residues. V dropped 3 bases and J dropped 1 base, with 18 bases sitting between them. Here the CDR3 reads CASSFTLAGDFNYGYTF. CDR3 sequence (DNA): TGTGCCAGCAGTTTTACTCTTGCGGGGGACTTTAACTATGGCTACACCTTC.

In regard to this clonotype: The junction differs from germline at one of its ends, possibly a read error. The chain couples TRBV6-2 or TRBV6-3 to TRBJ1-6; possibly TRBD1 for D (5 bases). The V gene's germline CDR1 is MNHEY and CDR2 SVGEGT. The CDR3 consists of 13 residues. CDR3 DNA sequence: TGTGCCAGCAGGACGGGGCCCAATTCGCCCCTCCACTTT. Translation gives CASRTGPNSPLHF.

This clonotype was observed a handful of times. The chain couples TRBV6-5 to TRBJ2-7, with 7 bases matching TRBD2. The CDR3 runs to 13 residues. After removal of 6 bases from V and 2 bases from J, the junction contained 4 bases not matched to a gene. Germline V gene sequence: CDR1 MNHEY, CDR2 SVGAGI. CDR3 loop: CASSRGLAYEQYF. In DNA, the CDR3 is TGTGCCAGCAGCCGAGGACTAGCCTACGAGCAGTACTTC.

This chain links TRBV30 with TRBJ2-3, with 9 bases fitting TRBD1. The CDR3 is 15 amino acids. Germline CDR1 and CDR2: GTSNPN and SVGIG (reference sequence). J was trimmed by 1 base and V by 4 bases; bases with no gene match: 6. CDR3 DNA: TGTGCCTGGACTGGGACAGGGACCGGCACAGATACGCAGTATTTT. Amino acids: CAWTGTGTGTDTQYF.

Many counts were recorded for this clonotype. The CDR3 loop is CSARLPTGGRGYTF. CDR3 in DNA: TGCAGTGCTAGGTTACCTACAGGGGGAAGGGGCTACACCTTC. The rearrangement links TRBV20-1 to TRBJ1-2, with 8 positions matching TRBD1. This CDR3 is 14 amino acids long. Germline CDR1 DFQATT, CDR2 SNEGSKA (reference sequence). V lost 3 bases and J lost 8; bases outside the gene matches: 11.

This clonotype was detected a few times. V gene TRBV5-1 combines with J gene TRBJ1-1; no definite D call. The CDR3 runs 14 residues. The germline gives CDR1 SGHRS, CDR2 YFSETQ. V was trimmed by 0 bases and J by 6 bases, leaving 12 bases between them. This chain's CDR3 is CASSLGQPRAEAFF. DNA of the CDR3: TGCGCCAGCAGCTTGGGGCAGCCGCGGGCTGAAGCTTTCTTT.

The chain has TRBV24-1 and TRBJ2-7, with D perhaps TRBD2 (5 bases). Trimming removed 9 bases at V and 0 bases at J, with 8 bases between. The CDR3 loop spans 12 amino acids. Germline-derived CDR1 and CDR2 are KGHDR and SFDVKD. The CDR3 coding sequence is TGTGCCACCTCCGGGAACTCCTACGAGCAGTACTTC. It codes for CATSGNSYEQYF.

This clonotype was found a few times. V usage is TRBV9 and J usage is TRBJ2-3; 7 bases agree with TRBD2. The germline gives CDR1 SGDLS, CDR2 YYNGEE. V gave up 0 bases and J gave up 6 bases; unmatched junction bases: 7. This CDR3 comprises 15 residues. CDR3 loop: CASSVDGGRGDTQYF. CDR3 DNA sequence: TGTGCCAGCAGCGTAGATGGCGGGAGAGGGGATACGCAGTATTTT.

This clonotype was picked up a small number of times. The J gene is TRBJ1-2, the V gene TRBV12-3 or TRBV12-4, with 8 bases that match TRBD1. CDR3 size: 13 residues. The V segment lost 3 bases and the J segment 10 bases; nucleotides outside the gene matches: 7. CDR3 in amino acids: CASSLLQGVDYTF. DNA for the CDR3: TGTGCCAGCAGTTTGCTACAGGGGGTGGACTACACCTTC.

This clonotype showed up just a few times. The chain couples TRBV4-2 to TRBJ1-5; D is perhaps TRBD1 (6 bases). Trimming shortened V by 1 base and J by 7 bases, and 14 bases separated the two germline ends. In germline, CDR1 is LGHNA, CDR2 YNFKEQ. The length of the CDR3 is 15 residues. CDR3 sequence reads: CASSQVLGGGQPQHF. The CDR3 DNA is TGTGCCAGCAGCCAAGTTCTAGGGGGAGGACAGCCCCAGCATTTT.

The chain combines TRBV18 with TRBJ1-6, with D perhaps TRBD1 (6 bases). The V gene's germline CDR1 is KGHSH and CDR2 LQKENI. This CDR3 contains 16 residues. Trimming left V 3 bases short and J 8 bases short, with 17 bases between. CDR3 DNA sequence: TGTGCCAGCTCACCGCGTGGCAGGGGAGACTATTCACCCCTCCACTTT. Amino acid sequence: CASSPRGRGDYSPLHF.

This clonotype showed up just once. Just one base apart from a much larger clone, this may be a read error. The chain employs TRBV5-1 and TRBJ1-2; TRBD1 agrees at 7 bases. CDR1 and CDR2 (germline): SGHRS, YFSETQ. V was pared by 5 bases and J by 8 bases, with 6 bases of the junction left unmatched. CDR3 length equals 12 residues. CDR3 in amino acids: CASRSGDSGYTF. CDR3 bases: TGCGCCAGCAGATCCGGGGACAGCGGCTACACCTTC.